This T cell receptor (beta chain) derives from a study of regulatory T cells in long-lasting Graves disease. Assembly of TCR beta libraries relied on iRepertoire HTBI primers together with Arm-PCR of CDR3 regions. TCRdb passed the multiplex PCR reads through MiXCR, listing each CDR3 protein once. The sample has about 460,000 distinct CDR3 sequences; 12% to 15% are singletons. This clonotype was seen more than once but under ten times. Germline V gene data show CDR1 as SGDLS and CDR2 as YYNGEE. This CDR3 contains 16 residues. With V trimmed by 4 bases and J by 3 bases, 9 bases remained unmatched. Time point defined: newly diagnosed GD, antithyroid drugs for less than 3 months. The TCR library was made from RNA extracted from PBMCs. These data also formed part of another study, on T cells in Graves' hyperthyroidism and ophthalmopathy. That paper adds: The primer set for the first-round RT-PCR of the TCR CDR3 was HTBI. Most thyroid clonotypes that were expanded above 0.001 also turned up in blood. Ophthalmopathy could be told apart from stable hyperthyroidism with a 13 V-J model. A median around 5.9 months before onset, the model predicted ophthalmopathy.

This TCR was sampled from a woman aged 45-60 years with Graves disease. The material sequenced was peripheral blood mononuclear cells (PBMCs), taken at new diagnosis, from a patient treated with antithyroid drugs. The J gene is TRBJ2-1, the V gene TRBV9; 8 bases agree with TRBD1. The CDR3 nucleotides read TGTGCCAGCAGCCCAGGGACAGGACCTCTCTACAATGAGCAGTTCTTC. It specifies CASSPGTGPLYNEQFF.